The 5 T cell receptor beta chains below all came from one sample that was sequenced in a study of T cell responses to AZD1222 COVID-19 vaccine. The table came from immunoSEQ multiplex PCR; TCRdb's copy has only in-frame clones and leaves some out. In the table there are 150,000 to 200,000 clones, approximately 94% of which are singletons. This material consisted of peripheral blood, taken 28 days after the second AZD1222 dose. The receptors were sampled from an adult who received the AZD1222 COVID-19 vaccine.

The CDR3 region is CSVSLAGGYTF. The CDR3 DNA is TGCAGTGTTTCCCTTGCGGGAGGCTACACCTTC. The chain is built from TRBV20-1 and TRBJ1-2; D call uncertain. Per germline, CDR1 DFQATT and CDR2 SNEGSKA (reference sequence). The CDR3 runs to 11 residues. V was cut by 7 bases and J by 8 bases, with 14 bases left in between.

The V call is TRBV30, the J call TRBJ2-3; D is unclear. The CDR3 totals 14 residues. Germline V gene data show CDR1 as GTSNPN and CDR2 as SVGIG (reference sequence). Trimming cost V 2 bases and J 14 bases, with 23 bases left between them. CDR3 DNA: TGTGCCTGGAGTACCCTGAGGCCCCCCAGCAAAGGGTATTTT. Protein product: CAWSTLRPPSKGYF.

In its sample, this clone was seen once. The genes are TRBV7-9 and TRBJ2-3; perhaps TRBD2 as D (6 bases). This CDR3 comprises 14 residues. The germline V and J ends were trimmed by 6 bases and 0 bases, with 10 bases remaining between them. Germline assignment: CDR1 SEHNR and CDR2 FQNEAQ (reference sequence). The CDR3 nucleotides read TGTGCCAGCAGTGGCGGGATAAGCACAGATACGCAGTATTTT. It specifies CASSGGISTDTQYF.

The gene calls are TRBV19 and TRBJ2-7, with 9 bases lining up with TRBD2. The junction had 4 bases not matched to a gene; V was cut back by 3 bases and J by 4 bases. CDR1 and CDR2 from the germline V gene are LNHDA and SQIVND (reference sequence). CDR3 length: 14 amino acids. The CDR3 sequence is CASSMRSGRYEQYF. For the CDR3, the DNA is TGTGCCAGTAGTATGAGGAGCGGGAGGTACGAGCAGTACTTC.

The chain uses TRBV6-5 and TRBJ1-5; D not resolved. The V gene's germline CDR1 is MNHEY and CDR2 SVGAGI. V was shortened by 0 bases and J by 9 bases, with 6 bases between the two germline ends. There are 12 residues in the CDR3. The CDR3 region has the DNA TGTGCCAGCAGTTACTCCCACGGGCCCCAGCATTTT. The encoded protein is CASSYSHGPQHF.